This is a list of T cell receptor beta chains from one sample in a study of cytomegalovirus exposure and HLA in healthy donors. The table came from immunoSEQ multiplex PCR; TCRdb's copy has only in-frame clones and leaves some out. The profile shows about 190,000 clones, roughly three quarters of them singletons. Sequencing was carried out using PBMCs. The receptors were sampled from a woman between 18 and 30 years old in good health and CMV-seronegative. Both conserved end residues are part of each CDR3. Each record gives: clone size, V gene, D gene, J gene, CDR3 DNA, CDR3 protein. D genes are given only for firm matches. Clone size is not always given. Where it is, it says once, few, many or a class for expanded clones.

abundance: once; v_gene: TRBV4-1; d_gene: NA; j_gene: TRBJ1-2; CDR3nt: TGCGCCAGCAGCCGATCAGAGGGCGGCTACACCTTC; CDR3aa: CASSRSEGGYTF
abundance: NA; v_gene: TRBV6-5; d_gene: NA; j_gene: TRBJ1-2; CDR3nt: TGTGCCAGCAGTTTTCGGGGTACAGGCTACACCTTC; CDR3aa: CASSFRGTGYTF
abundance: NA; v_gene: TRBV4-1; d_gene: TRBD2; j_gene: TRBJ2-1; CDR3nt: TGCGCCAGCAGCCGTCGAATACGGGAGGGCCTGAATGAGCAGTTCTTC; CDR3aa: CASSRRIREGLNEQFF
abundance: NA; v_gene: TRBV29-1; d_gene: TRBD1; j_gene: TRBJ2-7; CDR3nt: TGCAGCGTTAGCTCCGGGACAGGGTACGAGCAGTACTTC; CDR3aa: CSVSSGTGYEQYF
abundance: NA; v_gene: TRBV9; d_gene: TRBD1; j_gene: TRBJ2-3; CDR3nt: TGTGCCAGCAGCGCCTCCCTGGGACAGGGATCAACAGATACGCAGTATTTT; CDR3aa: CASSASLGQGSTDTQYF
abundance: NA; v_gene: TRBV5-1; d_gene: NA; j_gene: TRBJ1-1; CDR3nt: TGCGCCAGCAGCTTGGTCGGGTCTCCCGACACTGAAGCTTTCTTT; CDR3aa: CASSLVGSPDTEAFF
abundance: NA; v_gene: TRBV4-2; d_gene: TRBD2; j_gene: TRBJ2-1; CDR3nt: TGTGCCAGCAGCCTGGGACTAGCGGGAGGGAATACCTACAATGAGCAGTTCTTC; CDR3aa: CASSLGLAGGNTYNEQFF
abundance: NA; v_gene: TRBV28; d_gene: TRBD1; j_gene: TRBJ1-6; CDR3nt: TGTGCCAGCAACCTGGACAGGGCTAATTCACCCCTCCACTTT; CDR3aa: CASNLDRANSPLHF
abundance: NA; v_gene: TRBV11-3; d_gene: NA; j_gene: TRBJ2-2; CDR3nt: TGTGCCAGCAGCTTAGTTTTCGGCGGGATTGCGGACACCGGGGAGCTGTTTTTT; CDR3aa: CASSLVFGGIADTGELFF
abundance: NA; v_gene: TRBV27; d_gene: NA; j_gene: TRBJ1-4; CDR3nt: TGTGCCGCGAGGGATTTGGGTGAAAAACTGTTTTTT; CDR3aa: CAARDLGEKLFF
abundance: NA; v_gene: TRBV19; d_gene: TRBD2; j_gene: TRBJ2-1; CDR3nt: TGTGCCAGTAGTATAGGTGGACTAGCGGGGCACTTTGGGGAGCAGTTCTTC; CDR3aa: CASSIGGLAGHFGEQFF
abundance: NA; v_gene: TRBV27; d_gene: TRBD1; j_gene: TRBJ1-5; CDR3nt: TGTGCCAGCAGTTCGGGACAGTTCAGTCAGCCCCAGCATTTT; CDR3aa: CASSSGQFSQPQHF
abundance: once; v_gene: TRBV5-1; d_gene: NA; j_gene: TRBJ1-1; CDR3nt: TGCGCCAGCAGCTTGGTGCCCGGGAACACTGAAGCTTTCTTT; CDR3aa: CASSLVPGNTEAFF
abundance: NA; v_gene: TRBV19; d_gene: NA; j_gene: TRBJ1-2; CDR3nt: TGTGCCAGTAGTAACCCCGGGCGGGAAGGCTACACCTTC; CDR3aa: CASSNPGREGYTF
abundance: NA; v_gene: TRBV5-6; d_gene: TRBD2; j_gene: TRBJ2-1; CDR3nt: TGTGCCAGCAGCTTGGCTAGCGGGGGGGCGATTGAGCAGTTCTTC; CDR3aa: CASSLASGGAIEQFF
abundance: NA; v_gene: TRBV19; d_gene: TRBD1; j_gene: TRBJ1-4; CDR3nt: TGTGCCAGAGCCGCCGGGACAGGTACTTCGGAAAAACTGTTTTTT; CDR3aa: CARAAGTGTSEKLFF
abundance: NA; v_gene: TRBV9; d_gene: NA; j_gene: TRBJ2-5; CDR3nt: TGTGCCAGCAGCCCGAACCCCGACCGGGTTCTTCCCCAAGAGACCCAGTACTTC; CDR3aa: CASSPNPDRVLPQETQYF
abundance: NA; v_gene: TRBV27; d_gene: TRBD2; j_gene: TRBJ2-1; CDR3nt: TGTGCCAGCAGTTCAGCGGGAGACTCCTACAATGAGCAGTTCTTC; CDR3aa: CASSSAGDSYNEQFF
abundance: NA; v_gene: TRBV7-7; d_gene: TRBD1; j_gene: TRBJ2-2; CDR3nt: TGTGCTAGCAGCTTAGGGACAGGCAACACCGGGGAGCTGTTTTTT; CDR3aa: CASSLGTGNTGELFF
abundance: NA; v_gene: TRBV7-2; d_gene: TRBD2; j_gene: TRBJ2-7; CDR3nt: TGTGCCAGCAGCACCTGGACTAGCGGGGGCGCCGAGCAGTACTTC; CDR3aa: CASSTWTSGGAEQYF
abundance: NA; v_gene: TRBV6-1; d_gene: TRBD1; j_gene: TRBJ1-5; CDR3nt: TGTGCCAGCAGTGAAACCCACCCGGGACAGGTTAATCAGCCCCAGCATTTT; CDR3aa: CASSETHPGQVNQPQHF
abundance: NA; v_gene: TRBV5-6; d_gene: NA; j_gene: TRBJ1-2; CDR3nt: TGTGCCAGCAGCGAATCCCCGAGTGGCTACACCTTC; CDR3aa: CASSESPSGYTF
abundance: NA; v_gene: TRBV4-2; d_gene: NA; j_gene: TRBJ2-1; CDR3nt: TGTGCCAGCAGCCAACGCCGGCGTAGCGCCAGCTCCTACAATGAGCAGTTCTTC; CDR3aa: CASSQRRRSASSYNEQFF
abundance: few; v_gene: TRBV25-1; d_gene: NA; j_gene: TRBJ1-2; CDR3nt: TGTGCCAGCAGTGGTGGCAAGACAAACTATGGCTACACCTTC; CDR3aa: CASSGGKTNYGYTF
abundance: few; v_gene: TRBV4-1; d_gene: NA; j_gene: TRBJ1-6; CDR3nt: TGCGCCAGCAGCCAAGATCGGGGCTATAATTCACCCCTCCACTTT; CDR3aa: CASSQDRGYNSPLHF
abundance: once; v_gene: TRBV28; d_gene: TRBD1; j_gene: TRBJ2-7; CDR3nt: TGTGCCAGCAGTCTCCCGGTTTGGGGACAGGGGTCCCACGAGCAGTACTTC; CDR3aa: CASSLPVWGQGSHEQYF
abundance: NA; v_gene: TRBV10-3; d_gene: NA; j_gene: TRBJ2-5; CDR3nt: TGTGCCATCAGTCAGGGGATAGGGGAGACCCAGTACTTC; CDR3aa: CAISQGIGETQYF
abundance: NA; v_gene: TRBV7-3; d_gene: NA; j_gene: TRBJ2-7; CDR3nt: TGTGCCAGCAGCTTAGCAGGGGCGCCCACCTACGAGCAGTACTTC; CDR3aa: CASSLAGAPTYEQYF
abundance: NA; v_gene: TRBV2; d_gene: NA; j_gene: TRBJ1-5; CDR3nt: TGTGCCAGCAGTGAAGGACAGCCTAATCAGCCCCAGCATTTT; CDR3aa: CASSEGQPNQPQHF
abundance: NA; v_gene: TRBV4-1; d_gene: TRBD2; j_gene: TRBJ2-3; CDR3nt: TGCGCCAGCAGCCAGGAACTTAGCGGGAGTGGGACAGATACGCAGTATTTT; CDR3aa: CASSQELSGSGTDTQYF
abundance: NA; v_gene: TRBV14; d_gene: NA; j_gene: TRBJ2-5; CDR3nt: TGTGCCAGCAGCCCCCTCGCGTGGTACAGGGATGAAGAGACCCAGTACTTC; CDR3aa: CASSPLAWYRDEETQYF
abundance: NA; v_gene: TRBV28; d_gene: NA; j_gene: TRBJ2-7; CDR3nt: TGTGCCAGCAGTTCCAGGGGCTACGAGCAGTACTTC; CDR3aa: CASSSRGYEQYF
abundance: few; v_gene: TRBV11-2; d_gene: NA; j_gene: TRBJ1-6; CDR3nt: TGTGCCAGCAGCCCCTTGGGTTCGTGGCAGGGTGGAGCACCCCTCCACTTT; CDR3aa: CASSPLGSWQGGAPLHF
abundance: once; v_gene: TRBV19; d_gene: NA; j_gene: TRBJ1-2; CDR3nt: TGTGCCAGTAAAAGTGAGAACCTCTATGGCTACACCTTC; CDR3aa: CASKSENLYGYTF
abundance: NA; v_gene: TRBV27; d_gene: TRBD1; j_gene: TRBJ1-5; CDR3nt: TGTGCCAGCAGTTCGGACAGGGGGAATCAGCCCCAGCATTTT; CDR3aa: CASSSDRGNQPQHF
abundance: NA; v_gene: TRBV2; d_gene: NA; j_gene: TRBJ2-3; CDR3nt: TGTGCCAGCAGAAATAGCGGCACAGATACGCAGTATTTT; CDR3aa: CASRNSGTDTQYF
abundance: once; v_gene: TRBV5-8; d_gene: NA; j_gene: TRBJ1-2; CDR3nt: TGTGCCAGCAGCTTGGCCCTCCAGGGATGGTATGGCTACACCTTC; CDR3aa: CASSLALQGWYGYTF
abundance: NA; v_gene: TRBV7-6; d_gene: NA; j_gene: TRBJ2-7; CDR3nt: TGTGCCAGCAGCCCGATTAAGGGGGTGAACTACGAGCAGTACTTC; CDR3aa: CASSPIKGVNYEQYF
abundance: many; v_gene: TRBV4-1; d_gene: NA; j_gene: TRBJ1-1; CDR3nt: TGCGCCAGCAGCCAAGCTCAGGTAGCGCGGGGTGCGGGCCCGTCCACTGAAGCTTTCTTT; CDR3aa: CASSQAQVARGAGPSTEAFF
abundance: NA; v_gene: TRBV27; d_gene: NA; j_gene: TRBJ2-2; CDR3nt: TGTGCCACGGGAATCAACCAGGGGTCCGGGGAGCTGTTTTTT; CDR3aa: CATGINQGSGELFF
abundance: NA; v_gene: TRBV19; d_gene: TRBD1; j_gene: TRBJ1-5; CDR3nt: TGTGCCAGTAGTATTGGTAACAGGGGTAATCAGCCCCAGCATTTT; CDR3aa: CASSIGNRGNQPQHF